These 17 T cell receptor beta chains share one sample of origin, sequenced in a study of regulatory T cells in long-lasting Graves disease. Investigators prepared the TCR beta libraries by applying iRepertoire HTBI primers and Arm-PCR of CDR3 regions. Using its own MiXCR run on the multiplex PCR reads, TCRdb lists one record per CDR3 protein. The top ten clones hold 9.5% to 15% of a sample with about 610,000 distinct CDR3 sequences, 15% to 20% of them seen once. Stated time point: newly diagnosed GD, antithyroid drugs for less than 3 months. From PBMCs, RNA was extracted and then used to make the TCR library. These sequences were also reported in another study, on T cells in Graves' hyperthyroidism and ophthalmopathy.

Sequencing used peripheral blood mononuclear cells (PBMCs), obtained at new diagnosis, from a patient treated with antithyroid drugs. The receptors here all came from a man in his late teens or twenties with Graves disease.

This clonotype was found many times. The rearrangement links TRBV24-1 to TRBJ2-5, with D maybe TRBD1 (6 bases). Germline values: CDR1 KGHDR, CDR2 SFDVKD. With 0 bases removed from V and 1 base from J, the gap between germline ends came to 11 bases. This CDR3 is 16 amino acids long. The CDR3 reads CATSDLSGQLQETQYF. CDR3 nucleotides: TGTGCCACCAGTGATTTGTCCGGACAGCTCCAAGAGACCCAGTACTTC.

This clonotype was counted only a few times. The chain recombines TRBV7-9 with TRBJ2-7; no clear D gene. This CDR3 comprises 12 residues. In germline, CDR1 is SEHNR, CDR2 FQNEAQ (reference sequence). DNA of the CDR3: TGTGCAACGGAGCAGGCCTCCGTCGAGCAGTACTTC. This translates into CATEQASVEQYF.

The J gene is TRBJ2-1, the V gene TRBV7-6, with 12 bases lining up with TRBD2. The CDR3 is made up of 15 amino acids. J lost 8 bases, V lost 5 bases, and 7 bases had no gene match. Germline loops: CDR1 SGHVS, CDR2 FNYEAQ. CDR3 loop: CASSQTSGSRDEQFF. In DNA, the CDR3 is TGTGCCAGCAGCCAGACTAGCGGGAGTCGGGATGAGCAGTTCTTC.

This clonotype has a count of ten or more. The chain carries TRBV28 and TRBJ1-2, with D possibly being TRBD1 (5 bases). Germline assignment: CDR1 MDHEN and CDR2 SYDVKM. V shed 3 bases and J shed 4 bases, with 9 bases lying between them. There are 13 residues in the CDR3. For the CDR3, the DNA is TGTGCCAGCAGTTTTGCCAGGGCCTATGGCTACACCTTC. Translating gives CASSFARAYGYTF.

The rearrangement uses TRBV12-3 or TRBV12-4 and TRBJ2-1; perhaps TRBD2 as D (6 bases). V lost 6 bases, J lost 8 bases, and 17 bases lay in between. The CDR3 contains 14 residues. The CDR3 loop reads CASSGPEGIHEQFF. The CDR3 DNA is TGTGCCAGCAGCGGCCCGGAGGGGATCCATGAGCAGTTCTTC.

A few counts support this clonotype. The chain uses TRBV20-1 and TRBJ1-2; 7 bases line up with TRBD1. The CDR3 runs 13 residues. After removal of 3 bases from V and 7 bases from J, the junction contained 8 bases not matched to a gene. Germline CDR1 reads DFQATT; CDR2 reads SNEGSKA (reference sequence). Written as DNA, the CDR3 is TGCAGTGCTAGGGATGACAGGGTTGGTGGCTACACCTTC. Its protein product is CSARDDRVGGYTF.

V and J are TRBV5-6 and TRBJ2-3; D is perhaps TRBD2 (6 bases). CDR3 size: 17 residues. The germline CDR1 and CDR2 sequences are SGHDT and YYEEEE. The germline V and J ends were trimmed by 4 bases and 2 bases, with 20 bases remaining between them. The CDR3 DNA sequence: TGTGCCAGCAGCCCCCACCCGCTAGCGACTAACACAGATACGCAGTATTTT. Its translation: CASSPHPLATNTDTQYF.

In regard to this clonotype: One base away lies a much larger clone, so this may be a sequencing read error. V and J are TRBV2 and TRBJ1-2; a possible D gene is TRBD1 (6 bases). CDR1 is SNHLY and CDR2 is FYNNEI in the germline V gene. The CDR3 loop spans 15 amino acids. The CDR3 is CTSSEGDPVSYGYTF. The CDR3 DNA is TGTACCAGCAGTGAGGGGGACCCAGTCAGCTATGGCTACACCTTC.

J is TRBJ2-2 and V is TRBV27, with 7 bases matching TRBD1. The junction had 10 bases not matched to a gene; V was cut back by 5 bases and J by 1 base. This CDR3 is 17 amino acids long. Germline V gene data show CDR1 as MNHEY and CDR2 as SMNVEV (reference sequence). CDR3 loop: CASSPLLQGENTGELFF. CDR3 in DNA: TGTGCCAGCAGTCCCCTCCTGCAGGGGGAGAACACCGGGGAGCTGTTTTTT.

This clonotype was found a few times. CDR3 in amino acids: CASSYGEGGRGYTF. CDR3 bases: TGTGCCAGCAGCTACGGGGAGGGAGGGCGCGGCTACACCTTC. The rearrangement uses TRBV9 and TRBJ1-2; D is unresolved. Germline V CDR1 and CDR2: SGDLS, YYNGEE. The germline V and J ends were trimmed by 4 bases and 8 bases, with 18 bases remaining between them. The CDR3 is 14 amino acids.

The genes are TRBV5-1 and TRBJ1-2; the match to TRBD1 covers 12 bases. V lost 4 bases and J lost 6; bases outside the gene matches: 7. The CDR3 contains 15 residues. Germline V CDR1 and CDR2: SGHRS, YFSETQ. In DNA, the CDR3 is TGCGCCAGCAGCGGCGGGACAGGGGGCTTAGATGGCTACACCTTC. Amino acid sequence: CASSGGTGGLDGYTF.

In its sample, this clonotype was seen a few times. V usage is TRBV7-2 and J usage is TRBJ1-3, with unresolved D. Germline-derived CDR1 and CDR2 are SGHTA and FQGNSA. The CDR3 sequence is 15 residues long. Trimming cost V 3 bases and J 3 bases, with 12 bases left between them. The CDR3 DNA sequence: TGTGCCAGCAGCTTTGGCATCGGGGTTGGAAACACCATATATTTT. Amino acids: CASSFGIGVGNTIYF.

In its sample, this clonotype was seen many times. This chain uses TRBV28 with TRBJ2-1, with TRBD2 matching over 8 bases. The V gene's germline CDR1 is MDHEN and CDR2 SYDVKM. The V and J ends lost 2 bases and 5 bases, in that order; junction bases with no gene match: 11. CDR3 length: 17 residues. CDR3: CASSLPLGGGQDNEQFF. CDR3 in DNA: TGTGCCAGCAGTTTACCCCTCGGGGGGGGGCAAGACAATGAGCAGTTCTTC. The full variable domain, completed using reference TRBV28 and TRBJ2-1, is DVKVTQSSRYLVKRTGEKVFLECVQDMDHENMFWYRQDPGLGLRLIYFSYDVKMKEKGDIPEGYSVSREKKERFSLILESASTNQTSMYLCASSLPLGGGQDNEQFFGPGTRLTVL.

This clonotype was detected many times. The V and J genes are TRBV28 and TRBJ1-2; 7 bases map to TRBD1. This CDR3 spans 14 amino acids. CDR1 and CDR2 from the germline V gene are MDHEN and SYDVKM. With 10 bases clipped from V and 5 bases from J, the junction kept 13 bases outside the gene matches. The CDR3 spells CAIRIAGGNYGYTF. The CDR3 bases are TGTGCCATCCGAATAGCAGGGGGGAATTATGGCTACACCTTC.

This clonotype was counted only a few times. The genes are TRBV14 and TRBJ1-1; D perhaps matches TRBD1 (5 bases). The CDR3 has 13 residues. Germline loops: CDR1 SGHDN, CDR2 FVKESK. The V and J ends lost 7 bases and 1 base respectively, with 10 bases between them. This chain's CDR3 is CASKDNWNTEAFF. The CDR3 bases are TGTGCCAGCAAGGACAACTGGAACACTGAAGCTTTCTTT.

J is TRBJ2-4 and V is TRBV3-1, with TRBD1 matching over 10 bases. Germline V CDR1 and CDR2: LGHDT, YNNKEL (reference sequence). Losses at the gene ends were 4 bases for V and 9 bases for J; bases not matched to a gene: 9. CDR3 length equals 15 residues. The CDR3 DNA reads as TGTGCCAGCAGCCCGCGGACAGGGGGAGGAGTCATTCAGTACTTC. It is translated as CASSPRTGGGVIQYF.

This clonotype turned up a few times. V usage is TRBV6-1 and J usage is TRBJ2-4; possibly TRBD1 for D (5 bases). This CDR3 has 18 amino acids. The germline V gene has CDR1 MNHNS and CDR2 SASEGT. Trimming stripped 0 bases from V and 2 bases from J, with 17 bases between. CDR3 bases: TGTGCCAGCAGTGAAGCGCTTCGTGGGCCAGGGTCCAAAAACATTCAGTACTTC. Encoded protein: CASSEALRGPGSKNIQYF.